Sequencing of this T cell receptor beta chain was carried out in a study of T cell repertoires in cytomegalovirus infection. Across the whole study: Public TCR beta signatures indicated both CMV infection and matching HLA type. Whole-study findings and limits: Of the TCR beta families, the public ones yielded a cumulative frequency that identified carriers of CMV plus the relevant HLA. HLA-C-restricted CMV clonotypes gave the most frequent clonotype in two of eight donors.

Using its own MiXCR run on the reads, TCRdb lists one record per CDR3 protein. In the table there are 230,000 or so distinct CDR3 sequences, more than 15% of which are singletons. V lost 1 base and J lost 1, with 8 bases in between. The CDR3 has 15 amino acids. Germline CDR1 MGHRA, CDR2 YSYEKL. Of note for this clonotype: Its antigen is unidentified.

This receptor was obtained from a human donor in good health (CMV status not recorded). Some clones in this sample may be carry-over from other donors' samples. The J gene is TRBJ2-1, the V gene TRBV4-1; D may match TRBD1 or TRBD2 (5 bases each). Input material: CD8+ T cells from PBMCs. Here the CDR3 reads CASSQAGTSYNEQFF. In DNA form, the CDR3 reads TGCGCCAGCAGCCAAGCCGGGACGTCCTACAATGAGCAGTTCTTC.